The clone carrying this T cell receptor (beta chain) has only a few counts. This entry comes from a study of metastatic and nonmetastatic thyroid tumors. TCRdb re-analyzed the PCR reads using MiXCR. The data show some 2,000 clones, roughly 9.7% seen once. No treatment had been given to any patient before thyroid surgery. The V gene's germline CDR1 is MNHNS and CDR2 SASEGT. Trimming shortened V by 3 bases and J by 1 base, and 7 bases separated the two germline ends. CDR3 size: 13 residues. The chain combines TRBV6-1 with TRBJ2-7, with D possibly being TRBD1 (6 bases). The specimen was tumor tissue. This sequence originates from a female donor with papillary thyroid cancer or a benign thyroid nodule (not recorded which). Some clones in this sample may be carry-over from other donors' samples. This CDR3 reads CASSDRGSYEQYF. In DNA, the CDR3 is TGTGCCAGCAGTGACAGGGGATCCTACGAGCAGTACTTC.